This T cell receptor beta chain stems from a study of human T cells and chemical hapten exposure. From the RACE reads, TCRdb called clonotypes with MiXCR, one entry per CDR3 protein. Of about 120,000 distinct CDR3 sequences listed, roughly 13% are singletons. The time point was: pre-sensitization, week 0. This sample's treatment: therapeutic diphenylcyclopropenone sensitization with weekly scalp DPC. Patients had alopecia, were aged 18 to 70, and were not pregnant. Total RNA was extracted from unfractionated whole blood. V lost 6 bases, J lost 8 bases, and 14 bases lay in between. From germline, CDR1 is KGHSH and CDR2 LQKENI. The CDR3 runs 14 residues.

The TCR comes from a woman aged 18-29 years with alopecia areata. Some clones in this sample may be carry-over from other donors' samples. Sequenced here: whole blood, sampled in connection with sensitization to the hapten diphenylcyclopropenone (DPC). The rearrangement links TRBV18 to TRBJ1-6; tentative D call: TRBD1 (5 bases). CDR3 region: CASSAGTPDSPLHF. CDR3 DNA sequence: TGTGCCAGCTCCGCCGGGACCCCTGATTCACCCCTCCACTTT.